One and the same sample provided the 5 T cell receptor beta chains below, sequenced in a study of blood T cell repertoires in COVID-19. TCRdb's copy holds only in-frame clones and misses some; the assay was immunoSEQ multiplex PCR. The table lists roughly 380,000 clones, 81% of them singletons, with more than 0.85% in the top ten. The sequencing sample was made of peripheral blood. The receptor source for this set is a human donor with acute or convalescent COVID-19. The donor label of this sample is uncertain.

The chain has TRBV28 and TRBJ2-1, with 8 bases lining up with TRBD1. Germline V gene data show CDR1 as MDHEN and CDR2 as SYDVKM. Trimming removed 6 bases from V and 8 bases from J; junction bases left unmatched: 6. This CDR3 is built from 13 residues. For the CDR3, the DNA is TGTGCCAGCAGCTTCAGGGGGCTGGATGAGCAGTTCTTC. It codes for CASSFRGLDEQFF.

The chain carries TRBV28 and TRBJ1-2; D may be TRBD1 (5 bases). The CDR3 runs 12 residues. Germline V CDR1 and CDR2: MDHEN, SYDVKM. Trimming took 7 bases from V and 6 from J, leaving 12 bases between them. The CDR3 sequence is CASMPGGHGYTF. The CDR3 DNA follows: TGTGCCAGCATGCCGGGGGGTCATGGCTACACCTTC.

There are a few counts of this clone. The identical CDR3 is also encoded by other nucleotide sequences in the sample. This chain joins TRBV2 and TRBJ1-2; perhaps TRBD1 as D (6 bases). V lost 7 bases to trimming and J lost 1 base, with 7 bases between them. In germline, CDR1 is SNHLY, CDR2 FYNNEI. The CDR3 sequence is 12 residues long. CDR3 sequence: CASTRGNYGYTF. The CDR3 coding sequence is TGTGCCAGCACCAGGGGTAACTATGGCTACACCTTC.

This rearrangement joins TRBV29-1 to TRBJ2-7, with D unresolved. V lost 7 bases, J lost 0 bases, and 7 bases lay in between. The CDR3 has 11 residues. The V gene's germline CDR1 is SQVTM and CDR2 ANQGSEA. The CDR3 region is CSAGLSYEQYF. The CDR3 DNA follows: TGCAGCGCCGGCCTCTCCTACGAGCAGTACTTC.

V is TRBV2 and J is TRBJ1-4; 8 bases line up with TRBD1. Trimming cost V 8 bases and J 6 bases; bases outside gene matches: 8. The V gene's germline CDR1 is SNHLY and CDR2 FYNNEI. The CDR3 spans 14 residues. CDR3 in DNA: TGTGCCAGCGGGCTGGACAGGGTTTATGAAAAACTGTTTTTT. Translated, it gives CASGLDRVYEKLFF. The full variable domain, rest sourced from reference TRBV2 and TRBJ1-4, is EPEVTQTPSHQVTQMGQEVILRCVPISNHLYFYWYRQILGQKVEFLVSFYNNEISEKSEIFDDQFSVERPDGSNFTLKIRSTKLEDSAMYFCASGLDRVYEKLFFGSGTQLSVL.